A single sample gave rise to the 27 T cell receptor beta chains below, sequenced in a study of blood T cell repertoires in COVID-19. Assay used: immunoSEQ multiplex PCR; TCRdb lists only in-frame clones, some missing. The data contain fewer than 300,000 clones, around 90% of them singletons. Sequenced input: PBMCs or T cells enriched from blood (not recorded which). The source is a woman aged 30 to 39 who had recovered from COVID-19.

The chain recombines TRBV10-2 with TRBJ2-1, with D unclear. The CDR3 covers 17 residues. Deletions cut 6 bases from V and 0 bases from J, with 18 bases between. The germline CDR1 and CDR2 sequences are WSHSY and SAAADI. The CDR3 bases are TGCGCCAGCAGAATAAGTATGGCGGAGAGCTCCTACAATGAGCAGTTCTTC. Its protein is CASRISMAESSYNEQFF.

This clone has a single count. The chain uses TRBV10-3 and TRBJ2-7, with D maybe TRBD1 (6 bases). Trimming cost V 4 bases and J 0 bases, with 10 bases left between them. The CDR3 contains 14 residues. The germline gives CDR1 ENHRY, CDR2 SYGVKD. Here the CDR3 reads CAISGQDRSYEQYF. CDR3 in DNA: TGTGCCATCAGTGGACAGGACCGCTCCTACGAGCAGTACTTC.

Here the CDR3 DNA reads TGCGCCAGCAGCTTGTCCTCAGCTAGCTCTGGAAACACCATATATTTT. It specifies CASSLSSASSGNTIYF. V gene TRBV5-1 combines with J gene TRBJ1-3; no clear D gene. In germline, CDR1 is SGHRS, CDR2 YFSETQ. V was cut by 1 base and J by 0 bases, with 11 bases left in between. This CDR3 spans 16 amino acids.

J is TRBJ1-2 and V is TRBV28; TRBD1 agrees at 9 bases. Looked up from germline, CDR1 is MDHEN and CDR2 is SYDVKM. With 9 bases clipped from V and 7 bases from J, the junction kept 9 bases outside the gene matches. The CDR3 loop spans 13 amino acids. This CDR3 reads CASWTGALSGYTF. DNA for the CDR3: TGTGCCAGTTGGACAGGGGCGCTATCTGGCTACACCTTC.

The chain employs TRBV3-1 (or the pseudogene TRBV3-2) and TRBJ2-1; 9 bases are shared with TRBD2. The CDR3 extends over 15 amino acids. The V segment lost 3 bases and the J segment 8 bases; nucleotides outside the gene matches: 8. Germline lookup yields CDR1 LGHDT and CDR2 YNNKEL (reference sequence). This chain's CDR3 is CASSQSLAGNDEQFF. CDR3 DNA: TGTGCCAGCAGCCAGAGCCTAGCGGGGAACGATGAGCAGTTCTTC.

This clone is a singleton in its sample. This chain uses TRBV7-3 with TRBJ2-2, with a possible D match to TRBD1 (6 bases). The CDR3 extends over 13 amino acids. Germline V gives CDR1 SGHTA, CDR2 FQGTGA. The V gene lost 5 bases and the J gene lost 6 bases, with 10 bases spanning the gap. The CDR3 is CASSQRGSGELFF. In nucleotides, the CDR3 is TGTGCCAGCAGCCAGAGGGGGTCCGGGGAGCTGTTTTTT.

The chain employs TRBV7-9 and TRBJ2-5; unclear D gene. V lost 2 bases and J lost 2, with 9 bases in between. This CDR3 contains 14 residues. Germline assignment: CDR1 SEHNR and CDR2 FQNEAQ (reference sequence). In nucleotides, the CDR3 is TGTGCCAGCAGCTTAAGTGGTCTACAAGAGACCCAGTACTTC. Its translation is CASSLSGLQETQYF.

The CDR3 loop reads CASSEGLVSYEQFF. As DNA, the CDR3 is TGTGCCAGCAGTGAGGGACTAGTGTCTTATGAGCAGTTCTTC. V gene TRBV6-1 combines with J gene TRBJ2-1; 8 nucleotides agree with TRBD2. The CDR3 runs to 14 residues. Germline loops: CDR1 MNHNS, CDR2 SASEGT. After removal of 3 bases from V and 8 bases from J, the junction contained 6 bases not matched to a gene.

This clone was detected only once. The rearrangement uses TRBV30 and TRBJ2-6; 7 bases line up with TRBD2. The CDR3 extends over 14 amino acids. V lost 5 bases, J lost 4 bases, and 5 bases stayed unmatched. CDR1 is GTSNPN and CDR2 is SVGIG in the germline V gene (reference sequence). The CDR3 sequence: CAWARGGGANVLTF. CDR3 sequence (DNA): TGTGCCTGGGCCCGGGGAGGGGGGGCCAACGTCCTGACTTTC.

The rearrangement uses TRBV24-1 and TRBJ1-2, with D tentatively TRBD1 (6 bases). Germline CDR1 reads KGHDR; CDR2 reads SFDVKD. This CDR3 spans 14 amino acids. The V end was cut by 4 bases, the J end by 5 bases, with 13 bases between. DNA of the CDR3: TGTGCCACCAGTGAAGCAGGGGAGGGGTATGGCTACACCTTC. Its translation is CATSEAGEGYGYTF.

The V gene is TRBV6-2 or TRBV6-3, the J gene TRBJ1-2; 9 nucleotides agree with TRBD1. This CDR3 comprises 15 residues. V was pared by 2 bases and J by 8 bases, with 9 bases of the junction left unmatched. Germline loops: CDR1 MNHEY, CDR2 SVGEGT. CDR3 in amino acids: CASSYPAGQGRGYTF. The CDR3 DNA reads as TGTGCCAGCAGTTACCCGGCCGGACAGGGGAGAGGCTACACCTTC.

As DNA, the CDR3 is TGTGCCAGCAGCTTGTGGACAGGCTCCTACGAGCAGTACTTC. The encoded protein is CASSLWTGSYEQYF. This chain joins TRBV7-8 and TRBJ2-7; 7 bases match TRBD1. The germline CDR1 and CDR2 sequences are SGHVS and FQNEAQ. V was clipped by 3 bases and J by 0 bases; unmatched bases: 2. There are 14 residues in the CDR3.

The chain couples TRBV6-2 or TRBV6-3 to TRBJ2-4; 7 bases are shared with TRBD2. Germline CDR1 is MNHEY and CDR2 is SVGEGT. With 6 bases clipped from V and 6 bases from J, the junction kept 11 bases outside the gene matches. CDR3 length equals 15 residues. This chain's CDR3 is CASRPTGTTLNIQYF. Written as DNA, the CDR3 is TGTGCCAGCAGGCCTACCGGGACTACCCTAAACATTCAGTACTTC.

V gene TRBV10-3 combines with J gene TRBJ2-1; 8 nucleotides agree with TRBD2. With V trimmed by 3 bases and J by 2 bases, 3 bases remained unmatched. CDR3 length: 15 residues. Germline loops: CDR1 ENHRY, CDR2 SYGVKD. This CDR3 reads CAISERREAYNEQFF. The CDR3 DNA reads as TGTGCCATCAGTGAACGGCGGGAGGCCTACAATGAGCAGTTCTTC.

V is TRBV11-2 and J is TRBJ2-7; 8 nucleotides match TRBD2. In germline, CDR1 is SGHAT, CDR2 FQNNGV. The CDR3 totals 14 residues. The V segment lost 7 bases and the J segment 6 bases; nucleotides outside the gene matches: 11. CDR3 amino acids: CASNTRGRGGEQYF. CDR3 nucleotides: TGTGCCAGCAACACGCGGGGACGGGGGGGCGAGCAGTACTTC.

The chain links TRBV7-9 to TRBJ1-5; D is perhaps TRBD1 (5 bases). V was shortened by 3 bases and J by 3 bases, with 9 bases between the two germline ends. CDR1 and CDR2 (germline): SEHNR, FQNEAQ (reference sequence). The CDR3 is 14 residues long. In DNA form, the CDR3 reads TGTGCCAGCAGCTTTTCAGGGAACAATCAGCCCCAGCATTTT. Residues: CASSFSGNNQPQHF.

The chain carries TRBV4-1 and TRBJ2-7; possible D gene TRBD1, 5 bases. The CDR3 runs 17 residues. Germline loops: CDR1 MGHRA, CDR2 YSYEKL. The V end was cut by 0 bases, the J end by 5 bases, with 20 bases between. The CDR3 DNA follows: TGCGCCAGCAGCCAAGAGTTCAGGGCCCCAGTACGCGACGAGCAGTACTTC. It specifies CASSQEFRAPVRDEQYF.

CDR3 amino acids: CASSLGSTGANTEAFF. The CDR3 DNA reads TGCGCCAGCAGCTTGGGGTCAACAGGGGCGAACACTGAAGCTTTCTTT. The chain joins TRBV5-1 to TRBJ1-1; TRBD1 matches at 7 bases. The CDR3 sequence is 16 residues long. The V gene's germline CDR1 is SGHRS and CDR2 YFSETQ. V lost 0 bases to trimming and J lost 1 base; unmatched junction nucleotides: 6.

The chain is built from TRBV3-1 (or the pseudogene TRBV3-2) and TRBJ2-5; 7 bases are a match to TRBD2. This CDR3 has 16 residues. V shed 1 base and J 2 bases; nucleotides not matched to a gene: 7. Per germline, CDR1 LGHDT and CDR2 YNNKEL (reference sequence). The CDR3 nucleotides read TGTGCCAGCAGCCAAGGGATCCTAGCGGCACAAGAGACCCAGTACTTC. Amino acid sequence: CASSQGILAAQETQYF.

This sequence joins TRBV4-3 and TRBJ2-7; TRBD2 might be the D (5 bases). Germline CDR1 reads LGHNA; CDR2 reads YSLEER. V lost 0 bases to trimming and J lost 2 bases, with 8 bases between them. This CDR3 contains 14 residues. In nucleotides, the CDR3 is TGCGCCAGCAGCCAAGACCCCGGGGCCTACGAGCAGTACTTC. Translating it yields CASSQDPGAYEQYF.

The genes are TRBV10-3 and TRBJ2-7; D might be TRBD1 (6 bases). Trimming took off 6 bases at V and 7 bases at J, with 19 bases between the two ends. Per germline, CDR1 ENHRY and CDR2 SYGVKD. The CDR3 runs to 14 residues. In DNA form, the CDR3 reads TGTGCCATCAGCCAAACGACAGGTTCGGGGGAGCAGTACTTC. Protein: CAISQTTGSGEQYF.

The sample holds one count of this clone. V and J are TRBV6-4 and TRBJ2-1; D perhaps matches TRBD2 (5 bases). This CDR3 spans 15 amino acids. Trimming removed 4 bases at V and 2 bases at J, with 12 bases between. Looked up from germline, CDR1 is MRHNA and CDR2 is SNTAGT. The CDR3 region has the DNA TGTGCCAGCAGTGCGTCAGCGGTTCCCTACAATGAGCAGTTCTTC. This sequence encodes CASSASAVPYNEQFF.

J is TRBJ2-7 and V is TRBV7-9; 10 bases align to TRBD1. Germline CDR1 reads SEHNR; CDR2 reads FQNEAQ (reference sequence). The junction had 9 bases not matched to a gene; V was cut back by 7 bases and J by 3 bases. The CDR3 loop spans 15 amino acids. CDR3 coding DNA: TGTGCCAGCACCAAAATAGGACAGGGGGACTACGAGCAGTACTTC. This translates into CASTKIGQGDYEQYF.

This sequence joins TRBV19 and TRBJ2-1, with a weak D call TRBD1 (5 bases). Germline assignment: CDR1 LNHDA and CDR2 SQIVND (reference sequence). This CDR3 region has 13 residues. V lost 10 bases and J 6 bases, leaving 16 bases between the germline ends. CDR3: CATLGAWANEQFF. DNA for the CDR3: TGTGCCACCCTAGGGGCATGGGCCAATGAGCAGTTCTTC. The full variable domain, completed using reference TRBV19 and TRBJ2-1, is DGGITQSPKYLFRKEGQNVTLSCEQNLNHDAMYWYRQDPGQGLRLIYYSQIVNDFQKGDIAEGYSVSREKKESFPLTVTSAQKNPTAFYLCATLGAWANEQFFGPGTRLTVL.

This rearrangement joins TRBV14 to TRBJ2-1; 10 bases are shared with TRBD1. Germline CDR1 reads SGHDN; CDR2 reads FVKESK. The junction had 12 bases not matched to a gene; V was cut back by 4 bases and J by 9 bases. The CDR3 has 16 amino acids. CDR3 nucleotides: TGTGCCAGCAGCCTAACCGGGACAGGGGAATGGCGTGAGCAGTTCTTC. It is translated as CASSLTGTGEWREQFF.

The chain carries TRBV5-1 and TRBJ2-1; 12 bases agree with TRBD2. V shed 4 bases, J shed 9 bases, and the junction held 2 bases outside the gene matches. The CDR3 extends over 13 amino acids. Germline CDR1 reads SGHRS; CDR2 reads YFSETQ. The CDR3 nucleotides read TGCGCCAGCAGCACTAGCGGGAGGATTGAGCAGTTCTTC. Its protein is CASSTSGRIEQFF.

This clone was recorded once. The V call is TRBV5-1, the J call TRBJ2-7, with 8 bases matching TRBD2. The ends lost 2 bases at V and 6 bases at J; junction bases unmatched: 7. Germline loops: CDR1 SGHRS, CDR2 YFSETQ. The CDR3 totals 14 residues. The CDR3 reads CASSFSGGPGEQYF. Here the CDR3 DNA reads TGCGCCAGCAGCTTTTCGGGGGGGCCCGGCGAGCAGTACTTC.